The sample holds many counts of the clone carrying this TCR beta chain. Its antigen is unidentified. The junction differs from germline at one of its ends, possibly a read error. This sample was included in a study of T-cell reconstitution after alpha-beta-depleted transplantation in children. As it was prepared, the TCRbeta library received unique molecular identifiers. TCRdb re-analysed the PCR reads in MiXCR, keeping a single row per CDR3 protein. The table records just under 350,000 distinct CDR3 sequences, about a sixth of them present only once. Study conclusions and caveats: After transplant, at about two months, alpha-beta T cells were reportedly derived from several hundred expanded graft clones.

The TCR sequence derives from a male patient aged 2-15 years who had a stem cell transplant for acute lymphoblastic leukemia, so the T cells may come from the graft donor. The sequences come from PBMCs, mostly from graft donor cells, collected 360 days after TCRalphabeta/CD19-depleted stem cell transplant.

The CDR3 sequence is CASSLQQGAQETQYF. The CDR3 coding sequence is TGTGCTAGCAGCTTACAGCAGGGGGCACAAGAGACCCAGTACTTC. The chain has TRBV7-7 and TRBJ2-5; 8 bases map to TRBD1. Germline V gene data show CDR1 as SSHAT and CDR2 as FNYEAQ (reference sequence). The CDR3 is made up of 15 amino acids.